This T cell receptor (beta chain) was recorded in a study of CD8 T cells in Susac syndrome. Whole-study findings and limits: Clonal expansion was present among Susac CD8+ cells. This expansion reached its peak in TEMRA cells and in active patients.

A quantity of about 0.45 to 1 ug RNA underwent reverse transcription using random hexamers. Using its own MiXCR run on the immunoSEQ multiplex PCR reads, TCRdb lists one record per CDR3 protein. Of approximately 50,000 distinct CDR3 sequences in the sample, approximately 95% were seen once. As regards this clonotype: Its antigen is unidentified.

From germline, CDR1 is DFQATT and CDR2 SNEGSKA (reference sequence). Trimming pared 0 bases from V and 2 bases from J, leaving 16 bases between. CDR3 size: 16 residues. This receptor was identified in a human donor with Susac syndrome. Sequencing used CD8+ T cells from PBMCs. J is TRBJ1-2 and V is TRBV20-1, with a tentative D call TRBD1 (6 bases). The CDR3 coding sequence is TGCAGTGCTAGAGAATTGGCGGGGGGCAGGAACTATGGCTACACCTTC. It specifies CSARELAGGRNYGYTF.